Reported below is one T cell receptor beta chain. From blood CD8+ and CD4+ T cells, the TCR beta chain was sequenced. FACS was used to enrich TEMRA cells, whereas the CD8+ and CD4+ T cells were obtained by negative isolation. An amount of RNA that ranged from roughly 0.5 to 1 ug was reverse transcribed with random hexamers. Amplification of TCR beta CDR3 by immunoSEQ multiplex PCR spanned 54 Vbeta and 13 Jbeta. TCRdb independently ran MiXCR on the immunoSEQ multiplex PCR reads; one entry per CDR3 protein. The top ten hold roughly 0.15% of the sample, which has about 150,000 distinct CDR3 sequences, around 95% seen once. These data belong to a study of CD8 T cells in Susac syndrome. Sequences were obtained from CD8+ T cells from PBMCs. The receptor's source is a human donor with multiple sclerosis.

CDR3 coding DNA: TGTGCCTGCGGACAGGGAGCATCTGAAGCTTTCTTT. Protein sequence: CACGQGASEAFF. This chain joins TRBV30 and TRBJ1-1, with 8 bases aligning to TRBD1. CDR1 GTSNPN and CDR2 SVGIG come from the germline V gene (reference sequence). Trimming removed 6 bases from V and 6 bases from J; junction bases left unmatched: 6. The CDR3 sequence is 12 residues long.